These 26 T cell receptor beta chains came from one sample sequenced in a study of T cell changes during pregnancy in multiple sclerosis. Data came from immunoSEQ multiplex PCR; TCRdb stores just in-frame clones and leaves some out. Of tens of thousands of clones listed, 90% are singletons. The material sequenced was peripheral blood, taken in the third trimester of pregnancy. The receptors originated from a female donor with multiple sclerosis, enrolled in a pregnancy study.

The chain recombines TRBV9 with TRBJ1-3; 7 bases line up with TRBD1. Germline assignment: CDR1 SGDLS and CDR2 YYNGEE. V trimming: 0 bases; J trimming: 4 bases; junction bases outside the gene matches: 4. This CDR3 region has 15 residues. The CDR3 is CASSVGATGGNTIYF. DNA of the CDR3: TGTGCCAGCAGCGTAGGCGCGACAGGGGGAAACACCATATATTTT.

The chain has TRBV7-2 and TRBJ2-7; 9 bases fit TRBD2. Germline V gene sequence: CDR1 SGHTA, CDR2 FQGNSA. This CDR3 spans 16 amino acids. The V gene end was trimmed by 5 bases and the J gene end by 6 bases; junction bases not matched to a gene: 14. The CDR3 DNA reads TGTGCCAGCAGCCCTAGCGCTAGCGGGACCCTTTTCGAGCAGTACTTC. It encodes CASSPSASGTLFEQYF.

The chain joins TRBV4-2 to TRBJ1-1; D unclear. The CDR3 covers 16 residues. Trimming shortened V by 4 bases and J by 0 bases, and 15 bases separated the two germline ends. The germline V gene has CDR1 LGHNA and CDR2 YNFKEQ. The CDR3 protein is CASSRRPGSLNTEAFF. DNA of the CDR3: TGTGCCAGCAGCCGGCGACCCGGGTCTTTGAACACTGAAGCTTTCTTT.

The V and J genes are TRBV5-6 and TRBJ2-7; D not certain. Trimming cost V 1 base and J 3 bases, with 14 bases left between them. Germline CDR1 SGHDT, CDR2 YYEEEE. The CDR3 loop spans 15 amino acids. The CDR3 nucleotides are TGTGCCAGCAGCTTGTTTTCTTCCCTTCGCTACGAGCAGTACTTC. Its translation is CASSLFSSLRYEQYF. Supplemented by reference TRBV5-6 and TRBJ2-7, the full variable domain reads DAGVTQSPTHLIKTRGQQVTLRCSPKSGHDTVSWYQQALGQGPQFIFQYYEEEERQRGNFPDRFSGHQFPNYSSELNVNALLLGDSALYLCASSLFSSLRYEQYFGPGTRLTVT.

The CDR3 DNA follows: TGTGCCAGCAGCTTGATCGCAGGGGGCACTGAAGCTTTCTTT. Protein product: CASSLIAGGTEAFF. This chain uses TRBV5-4 with TRBJ1-1; 7 nucleotides match TRBD1. V shed 1 base and J 4 bases; nucleotides not matched to a gene: 4. The CDR3 extends over 14 amino acids. Per the germline V gene, CDR1 is SGHNT and CDR2 is YYREEE (reference sequence).

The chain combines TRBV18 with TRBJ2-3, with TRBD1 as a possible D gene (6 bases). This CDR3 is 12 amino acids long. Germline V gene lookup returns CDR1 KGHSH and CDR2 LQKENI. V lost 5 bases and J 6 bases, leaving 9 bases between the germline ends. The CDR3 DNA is TGTGCCAGCTCATCAGGGGAGGATACGCAGTATTTT. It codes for CASSSGEDTQYF.

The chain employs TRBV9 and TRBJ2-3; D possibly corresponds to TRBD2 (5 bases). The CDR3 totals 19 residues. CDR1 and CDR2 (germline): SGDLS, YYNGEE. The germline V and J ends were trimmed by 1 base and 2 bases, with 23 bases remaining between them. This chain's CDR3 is CASSVNSGEGGIFTDTQYF. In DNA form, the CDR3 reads TGTGCCAGCAGCGTAAATTCGGGCGAGGGCGGTATTTTCACAGATACGCAGTATTTT. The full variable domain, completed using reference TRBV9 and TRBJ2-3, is DSGVTQTPKHLITATGQRVTLRCSPRSGDLSVYWYQQSLDQGLQFLIQYYNGEERAKGNILERFSAQQFPDLHSELNLSSLELGDSALYFCASSVNSGEGGIFTDTQYFGPGTRLTVL.

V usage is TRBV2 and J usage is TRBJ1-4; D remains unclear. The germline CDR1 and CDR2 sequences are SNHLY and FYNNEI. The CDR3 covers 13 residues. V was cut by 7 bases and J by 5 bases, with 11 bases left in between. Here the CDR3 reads CASIGGLNEKLFF. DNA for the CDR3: TGTGCCAGCATTGGCGGGCTGAATGAAAAACTGTTTTTT. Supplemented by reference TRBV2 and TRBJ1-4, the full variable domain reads EPEVTQTPSHQVTQMGQEVILRCVPISNHLYFYWYRQILGQKVEFLVSFYNNEISEKSEIFDDQFSVERPDGSNFTLKIRSTKLEDSAMYFCASIGGLNEKLFFGSGTQLSVL.

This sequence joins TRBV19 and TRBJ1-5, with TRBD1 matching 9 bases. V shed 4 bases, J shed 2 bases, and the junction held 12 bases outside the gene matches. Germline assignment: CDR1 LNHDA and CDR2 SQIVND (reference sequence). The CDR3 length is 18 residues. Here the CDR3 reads CASSKGTGNLRGNQPQHF. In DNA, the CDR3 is TGTGCCAGTAGTAAGGGGACAGGGAACTTGAGGGGCAATCAGCCCCAGCATTTT.

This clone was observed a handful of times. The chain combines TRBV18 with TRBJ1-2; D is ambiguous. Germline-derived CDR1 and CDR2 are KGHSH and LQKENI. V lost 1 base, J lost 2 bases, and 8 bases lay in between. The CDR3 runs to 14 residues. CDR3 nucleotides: TGTGCCAGCTCACCACTCGAGAAAAACTATGGCTACACCTTC. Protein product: CASSPLEKNYGYTF. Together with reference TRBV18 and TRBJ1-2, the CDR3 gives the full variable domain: NAGVMQNPRHLVRRRGQEARLRCSPMKGHSHVYWYRQLPEEGLKFMVYLQKENIIDESGMPKERFSAEFPKEGPSILRIQQVVRGDSAAYFCASSPLEKNYGYTFGSGTRLTVV.

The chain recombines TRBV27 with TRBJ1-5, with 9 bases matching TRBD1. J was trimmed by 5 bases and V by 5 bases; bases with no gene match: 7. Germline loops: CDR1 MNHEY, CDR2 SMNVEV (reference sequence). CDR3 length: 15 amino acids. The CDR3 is CASSHSRQGDQPQHF. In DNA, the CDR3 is TGTGCCAGCAGTCACTCGCGACAGGGGGATCAGCCCCAGCATTTT.

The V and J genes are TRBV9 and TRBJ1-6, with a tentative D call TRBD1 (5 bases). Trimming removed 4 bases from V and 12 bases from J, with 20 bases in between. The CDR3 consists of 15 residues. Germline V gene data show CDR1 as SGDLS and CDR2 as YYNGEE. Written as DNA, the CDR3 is TGTGCCAGCAGCCCCCTGGAGGGGACTGGTATACCCCTCCACTTT. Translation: CASSPLEGTGIPLHF.

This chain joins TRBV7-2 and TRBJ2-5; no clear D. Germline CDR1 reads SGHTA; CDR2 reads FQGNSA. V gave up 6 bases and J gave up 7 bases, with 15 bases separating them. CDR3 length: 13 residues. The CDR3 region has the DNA TGTGCCAGCAGTTTCGGTCGTTCGGGGACCCAGTACTTC. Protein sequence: CASSFGRSGTQYF.

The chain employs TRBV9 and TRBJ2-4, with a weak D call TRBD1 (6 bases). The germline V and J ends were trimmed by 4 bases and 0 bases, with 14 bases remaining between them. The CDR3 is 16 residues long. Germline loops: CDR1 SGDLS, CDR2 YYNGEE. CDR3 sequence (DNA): TGTGCCAGCAGCTCCGGGACATCAATAGCCAAAAACATTCAGTACTTC. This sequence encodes CASSSGTSIAKNIQYF.

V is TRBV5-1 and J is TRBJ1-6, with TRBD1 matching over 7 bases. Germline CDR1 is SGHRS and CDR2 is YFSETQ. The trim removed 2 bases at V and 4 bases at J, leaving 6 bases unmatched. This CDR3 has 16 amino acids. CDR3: CASSLTGAPYNSPLHF. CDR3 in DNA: TGCGCCAGCAGCTTAACAGGGGCTCCGTATAATTCACCCCTCCACTTT.

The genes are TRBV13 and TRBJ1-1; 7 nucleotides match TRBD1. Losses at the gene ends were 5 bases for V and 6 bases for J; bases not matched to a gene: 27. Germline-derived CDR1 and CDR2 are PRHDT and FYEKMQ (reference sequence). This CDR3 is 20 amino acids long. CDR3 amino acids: CASSEHPRTGTDEVTSEAFF. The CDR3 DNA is TGTGCCAGCAGCGAACACCCTAGGACAGGCACGGATGAGGTAACCTCTGAAGCTTTCTTT.

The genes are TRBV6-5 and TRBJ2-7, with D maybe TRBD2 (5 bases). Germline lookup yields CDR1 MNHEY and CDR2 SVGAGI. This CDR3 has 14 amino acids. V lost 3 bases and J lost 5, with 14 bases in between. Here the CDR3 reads CASSYVGARDEQYF. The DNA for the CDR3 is TGTGCCAGCAGTTATGTGGGAGCTCGGGACGAGCAGTACTTC.

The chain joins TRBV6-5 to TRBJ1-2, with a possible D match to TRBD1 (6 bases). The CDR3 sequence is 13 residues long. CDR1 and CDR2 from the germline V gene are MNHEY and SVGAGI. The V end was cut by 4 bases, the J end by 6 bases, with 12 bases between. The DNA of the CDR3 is TGTGCCAGCAGTTCCACAGGGATCCATGGCTACACCTTC. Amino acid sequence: CASSSTGIHGYTF.

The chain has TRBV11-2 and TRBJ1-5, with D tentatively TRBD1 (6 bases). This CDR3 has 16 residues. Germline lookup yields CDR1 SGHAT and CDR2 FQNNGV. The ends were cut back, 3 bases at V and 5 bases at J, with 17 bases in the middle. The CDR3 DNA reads TGTGCCAGCAGCTTGAAACTGAGACAGGCATATCAGCCCCAGCATTTT. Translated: CASSLKLRQAYQPQHF.

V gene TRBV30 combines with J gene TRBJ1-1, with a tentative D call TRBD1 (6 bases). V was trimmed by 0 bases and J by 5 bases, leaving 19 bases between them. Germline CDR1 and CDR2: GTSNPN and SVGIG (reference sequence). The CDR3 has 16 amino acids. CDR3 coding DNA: TGTGCCTGGAGTGTACTGGGAGGGGGGGCGGTGACTGAAGCTTTCTTT. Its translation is CAWSVLGGGAVTEAFF.

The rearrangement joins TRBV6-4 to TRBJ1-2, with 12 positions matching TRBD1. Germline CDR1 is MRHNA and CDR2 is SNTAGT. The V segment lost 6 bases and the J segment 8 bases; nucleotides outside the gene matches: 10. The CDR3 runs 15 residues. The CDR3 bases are TGTGCCAGCAGCCCGACGGGACAGGGGGCGGTGGGCTACACCTTC. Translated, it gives CASSPTGQGAVGYTF.

The DNA of the CDR3 is TGTGCCAGCAGGACCGGGACTAGCGGGAGCACTGAGCAGTTCTTC. Residues: CASRTGTSGSTEQFF. The chain couples TRBV4-2 to TRBJ2-1; TRBD2 matches 14 bases. The V segment lost 6 bases and the J segment 9 bases; nucleotides outside the gene matches: 7. Germline CDR1 reads LGHNA; CDR2 reads YNFKEQ. The length of the CDR3 is 15 residues.

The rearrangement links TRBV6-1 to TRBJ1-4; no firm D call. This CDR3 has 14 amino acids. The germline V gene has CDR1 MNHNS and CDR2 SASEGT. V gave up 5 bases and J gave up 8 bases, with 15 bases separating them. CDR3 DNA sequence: TGTGCCAGCAGTCAAGATCTGAGGCAGGAAAAACTGTTTTTT. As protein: CASSQDLRQEKLFF.

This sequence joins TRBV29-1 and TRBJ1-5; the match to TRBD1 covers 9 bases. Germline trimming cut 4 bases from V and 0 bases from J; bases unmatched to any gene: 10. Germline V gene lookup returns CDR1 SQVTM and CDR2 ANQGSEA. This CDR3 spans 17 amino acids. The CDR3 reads CSVAIGQGPLSNQPQHF. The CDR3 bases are TGCAGCGTTGCCATTGGACAGGGGCCACTTAGCAATCAGCCCCAGCATTTT.

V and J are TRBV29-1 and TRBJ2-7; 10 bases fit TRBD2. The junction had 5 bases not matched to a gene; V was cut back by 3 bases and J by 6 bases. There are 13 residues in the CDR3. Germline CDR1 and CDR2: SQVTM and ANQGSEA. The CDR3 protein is CSVDAAGGGEQYF. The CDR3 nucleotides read TGCAGCGTTGATGCAGCGGGGGGGGGCGAGCAGTACTTC.

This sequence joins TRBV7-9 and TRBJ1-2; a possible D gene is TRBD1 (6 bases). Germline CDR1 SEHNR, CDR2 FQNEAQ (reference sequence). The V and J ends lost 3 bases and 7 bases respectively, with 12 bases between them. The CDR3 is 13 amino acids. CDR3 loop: CASSLSGDGGYTF. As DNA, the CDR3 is TGTGCCAGCAGCTTGTCAGGGGATGGTGGCTACACCTTC.